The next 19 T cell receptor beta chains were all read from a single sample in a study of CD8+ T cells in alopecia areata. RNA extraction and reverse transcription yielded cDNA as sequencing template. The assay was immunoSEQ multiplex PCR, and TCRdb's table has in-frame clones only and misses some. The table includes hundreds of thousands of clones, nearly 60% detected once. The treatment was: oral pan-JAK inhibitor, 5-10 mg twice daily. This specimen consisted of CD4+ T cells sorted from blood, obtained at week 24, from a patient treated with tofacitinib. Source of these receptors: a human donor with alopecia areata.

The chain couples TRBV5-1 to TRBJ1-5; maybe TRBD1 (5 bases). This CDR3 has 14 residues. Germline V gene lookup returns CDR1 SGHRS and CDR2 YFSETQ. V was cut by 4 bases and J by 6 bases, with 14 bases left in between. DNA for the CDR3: TGCGCCAGCAGCCCGAGGGGAGGGCCTCAGCCCCAGCATTTT. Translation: CASSPRGGPQPQHF.

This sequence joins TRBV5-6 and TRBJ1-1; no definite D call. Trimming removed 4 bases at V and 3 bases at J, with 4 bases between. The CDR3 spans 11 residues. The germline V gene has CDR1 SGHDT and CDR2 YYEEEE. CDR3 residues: CASSGDTEAFF. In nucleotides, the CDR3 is TGTGCCAGCAGCGGGGACACTGAAGCTTTCTTT.

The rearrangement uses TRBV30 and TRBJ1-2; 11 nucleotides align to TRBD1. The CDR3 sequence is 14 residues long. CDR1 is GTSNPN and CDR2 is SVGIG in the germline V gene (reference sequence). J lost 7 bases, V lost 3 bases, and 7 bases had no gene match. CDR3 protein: CAWRGTGGYRGYTF. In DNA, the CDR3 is TGTGCCTGGAGGGGGACAGGGGGATATCGTGGCTACACCTTC.

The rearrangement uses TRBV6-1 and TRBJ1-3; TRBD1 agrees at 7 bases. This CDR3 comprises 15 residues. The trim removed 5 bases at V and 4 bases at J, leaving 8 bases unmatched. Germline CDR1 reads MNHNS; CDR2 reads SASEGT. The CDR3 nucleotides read TGTGCCAGCAGTTTAGGACAGGCTGGCGGAAACACCATATATTTT. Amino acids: CASSLGQAGGNTIYF.

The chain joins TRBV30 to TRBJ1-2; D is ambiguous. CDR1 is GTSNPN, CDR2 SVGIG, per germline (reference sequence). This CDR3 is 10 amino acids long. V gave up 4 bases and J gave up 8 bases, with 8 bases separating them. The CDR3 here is CAWMAEGYTF. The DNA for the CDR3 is TGTGCCTGGATGGCCGAGGGCTACACCTTC.

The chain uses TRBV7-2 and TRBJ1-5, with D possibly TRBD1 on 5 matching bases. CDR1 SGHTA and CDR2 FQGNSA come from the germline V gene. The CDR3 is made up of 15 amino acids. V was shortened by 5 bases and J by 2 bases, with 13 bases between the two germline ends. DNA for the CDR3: TGTGCCAGCAGCGGCCAGGGTTCCGGCAATCAGCCCCAGCATTTT. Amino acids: CASSGQGSGNQPQHF.

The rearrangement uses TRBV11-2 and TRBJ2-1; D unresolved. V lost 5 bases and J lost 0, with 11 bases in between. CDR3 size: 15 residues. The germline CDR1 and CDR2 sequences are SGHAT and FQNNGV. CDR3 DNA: TGTGCCAGCAGCAGCCCACAAAGCTCCTACAATGAGCAGTTCTTC. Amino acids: CASSSPQSSYNEQFF.

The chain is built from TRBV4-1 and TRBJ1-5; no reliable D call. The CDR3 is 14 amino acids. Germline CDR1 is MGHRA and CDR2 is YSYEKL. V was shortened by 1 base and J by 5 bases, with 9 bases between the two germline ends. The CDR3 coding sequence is TGCGCCAGCAGCCAAGTGTCACCCCATCAGCCCCAGCATTTT. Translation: CASSQVSPHQPQHF.

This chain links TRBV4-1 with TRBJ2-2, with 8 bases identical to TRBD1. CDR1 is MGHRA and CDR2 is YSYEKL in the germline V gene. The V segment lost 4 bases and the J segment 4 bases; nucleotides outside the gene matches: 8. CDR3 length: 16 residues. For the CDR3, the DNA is TGCGCCAGCAGCCGAAGACAGGGGAATCCCACCGGGGAGCTGTTTTTT. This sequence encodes CASSRRQGNPTGELFF.

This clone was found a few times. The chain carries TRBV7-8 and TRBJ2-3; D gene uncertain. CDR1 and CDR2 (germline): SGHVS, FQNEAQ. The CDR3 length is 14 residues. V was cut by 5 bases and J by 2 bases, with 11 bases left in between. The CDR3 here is CASSPIVATDTQYF. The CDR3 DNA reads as TGTGCCAGCAGCCCAATAGTCGCCACAGATACGCAGTATTTT.

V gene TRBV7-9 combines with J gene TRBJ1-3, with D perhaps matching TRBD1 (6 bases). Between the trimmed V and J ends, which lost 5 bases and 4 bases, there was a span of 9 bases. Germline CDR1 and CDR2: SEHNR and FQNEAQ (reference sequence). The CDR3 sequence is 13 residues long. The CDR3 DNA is TGTGCCAGCAGCACTGGACAGGGAAACACCATATATTTT. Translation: CASSTGQGNTIYF.

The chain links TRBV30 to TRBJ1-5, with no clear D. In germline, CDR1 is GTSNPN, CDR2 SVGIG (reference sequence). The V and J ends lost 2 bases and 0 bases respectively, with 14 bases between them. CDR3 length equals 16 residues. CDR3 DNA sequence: TGTGCCTGGAGTAGGTCGCCCCGGGGTAGCAATCAGCCCCAGCATTTT. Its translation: CAWSRSPRGSNQPQHF.

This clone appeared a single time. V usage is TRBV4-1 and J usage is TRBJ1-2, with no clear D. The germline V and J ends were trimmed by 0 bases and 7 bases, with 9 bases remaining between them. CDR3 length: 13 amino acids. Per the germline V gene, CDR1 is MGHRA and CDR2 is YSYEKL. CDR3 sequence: CASSQENFIGYTF. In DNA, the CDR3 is TGCGCCAGCAGCCAAGAAAACTTTATTGGCTACACCTTC.

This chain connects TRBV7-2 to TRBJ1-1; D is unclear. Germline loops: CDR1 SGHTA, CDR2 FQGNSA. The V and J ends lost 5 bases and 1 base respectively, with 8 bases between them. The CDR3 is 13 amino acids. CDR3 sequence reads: CASSHGENTEAFF. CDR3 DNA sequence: TGTGCCAGCAGCCACGGGGAGAACACTGAAGCTTTCTTT.

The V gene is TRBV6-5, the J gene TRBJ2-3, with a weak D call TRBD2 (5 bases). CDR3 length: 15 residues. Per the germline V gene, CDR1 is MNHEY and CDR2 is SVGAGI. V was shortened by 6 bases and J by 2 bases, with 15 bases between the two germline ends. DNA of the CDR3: TGTGCCAGCAGGTCCCCCCGCGGGCCCACAGATACGCAGTATTTT. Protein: CASRSPRGPTDTQYF.

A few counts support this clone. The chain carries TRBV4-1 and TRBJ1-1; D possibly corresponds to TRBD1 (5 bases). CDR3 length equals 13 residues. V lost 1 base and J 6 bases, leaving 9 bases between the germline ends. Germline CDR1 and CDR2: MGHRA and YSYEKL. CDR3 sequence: CASSQVGTAEAFF. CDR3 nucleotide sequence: TGCGCCAGCAGCCAAGTTGGGACGGCTGAAGCTTTCTTT.

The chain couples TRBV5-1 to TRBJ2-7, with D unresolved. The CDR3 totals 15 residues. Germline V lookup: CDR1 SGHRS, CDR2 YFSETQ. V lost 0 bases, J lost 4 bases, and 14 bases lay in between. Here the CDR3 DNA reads TGCGCCAGCAGCTTGGTGTCAGCTGGAACTTACGAGCAGTACTTC. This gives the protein CASSLVSAGTYEQYF. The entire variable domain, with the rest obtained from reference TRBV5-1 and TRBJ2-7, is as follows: KAGVTQTPRYLIKTRGQQVTLSCSPISGHRSVSWYQQTPGQGLQFLFEYFSETQRNKGNFPGRFSGRQFSNSRSEMNVSTLELGDSALYLCASSLVSAGTYEQYFGPGTRLTVT.

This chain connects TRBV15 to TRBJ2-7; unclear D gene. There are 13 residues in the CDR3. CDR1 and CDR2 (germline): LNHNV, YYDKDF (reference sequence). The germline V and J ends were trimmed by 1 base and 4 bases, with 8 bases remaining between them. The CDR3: CATSRVAGYEQYF. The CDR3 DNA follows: TGTGCCACCAGCAGAGTAGCCGGGTACGAGCAGTACTTC.

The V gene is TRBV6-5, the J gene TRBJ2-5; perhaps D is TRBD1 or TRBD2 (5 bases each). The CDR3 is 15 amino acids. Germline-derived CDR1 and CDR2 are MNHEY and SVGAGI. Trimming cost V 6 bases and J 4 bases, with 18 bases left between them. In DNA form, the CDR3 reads TGTGCCAGCAGACGGGACCGCTTTCCCGGAGAGACCCAGTACTTC. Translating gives CASRRDRFPGETQYF.